This T cell receptor (beta chain) was retrieved from a study of blood T cells in healthy people across ages. A second PCR of 7 to 11 cycles used a sample-barcoded 5' primer and a J-beta primer mix. A single record per CDR3 protein comes from TCRdb applying MiXCR to the 5' RACE reads. Of about 1.4 million distinct CDR3 sequences listed, around 59% are singletons. This clonotype occurred a few times. The antigen remains undetermined. Study results and caveats: In these data, TCR beta diversity tracked strongly with naive T cell percentage. What prevented conclusive comparison of naive and antigen-experienced cells was that PBMCs were unsorted.

Germline V gene data show CDR1 as SGHVS and CDR2 as FQNEAQ. This CDR3 comprises 14 residues. Trimming took 3 bases from V and 3 from J, leaving 12 bases between them. The sample comprised blood. The TCR comes from a young man in good health. The chain links TRBV7-8 to TRBJ2-7; D remains unclear. DNA of the CDR3: TGTGCCAGCAGCTTCGACGGGTTGGACTACGAGCAGTACTTC. It yields the protein CASSFDGLDYEQYF.